This record looks at one TCR beta chain sequence and its context. This record comes from a study of T-cell reconstitution after alpha-beta-depleted transplantation in children. CDR1 is SQVTM, CDR2 ANQGSEA, per germline. The CDR3 extends over 15 amino acids. Trimming took 6 bases from V and 4 from J; bases not matched to a gene: 8. Unique molecular identifiers featured in how the TCRbeta library was prepared. MiXCR, run by TCRdb on the PCR reads, gives a single entry per CDR3 protein. The table shows about 500,000 distinct CDR3 sequences, with 32% occurring only once. Sample: PBMCs from the stem cell graft donor, taken from the stem cell graft. This sequence was found in a human donor who donated a stem cell graft to a child with aplastic anemia. The gene calls are TRBV29-1 and TRBJ2-5; TRBD2 matches 13 bases. This chain's CDR3 is CSVRTSGGVGETQYF. As DNA, the CDR3 is TGCAGCGTCAGGACTAGCGGGGGAGTAGGAGAGACCCAGTACTTC.